This T cell receptor (beta chain) was observed in a study of T cell responses to AZD1222 COVID-19 vaccine. As regards this clone: The antigen remains unidentified.

Findings of the study overall: Repertoire sampling happened only post peak T cell response. Close to half of spike-specific TCRs reportedly recognize unmutated variant regions.

The repertoire was sequenced with immunoSEQ multiplex PCR; TCRdb's copy has only in-frame clones and lacks some. The sample shows around 99,000 clones, more than 90% of them seen only once. The V gene's germline CDR1 is LNHDA and CDR2 SQIVND (reference sequence). CDR3 length: 14 amino acids. With 9 bases clipped from V and 3 bases from J, the junction kept 6 bases outside the gene matches. Sequenced here: peripheral blood, sampled on day 0 of AZD1222 vaccination. This clonotype originated in an adult in good health. V and J are TRBV19 and TRBJ1-1, with TRBD1 matching 11 bases. As DNA, the CDR3 is TGTGCCAGCCAAAGGGACAGGGGGGACACTGAAGCTTTCTTT. Translated, it gives CASQRDRGDTEAFF.